Here is one T cell receptor (beta chain) with its context. The sample is drawn from a study of T cells in Graves' hyperthyroidism and ophthalmopathy. RNA transcripts were the template for amplifying TCR beta CDR3 regions. Primed by the HTBI set, a first-round RT-PCR was run on the TCR CDR3. TCRdb re-analysed the multiplex PCR reads in MiXCR, keeping a single row per CDR3 protein. Here the sample spans approximately 590,000 distinct CDR3 sequences, more than 15% being singletons. Per the germline V gene, CDR1 is MNHNS and CDR2 is SASEGT. Trimming stripped 5 bases from V and 2 bases from J, with 16 bases between. The CDR3 totals 15 residues.

Sequencing was performed on blood. V and J are TRBV6-1 and TRBJ2-7, with D unresolved. The clonotype originates from a woman in her thirties with Graves' hyperthyroidism. CDR3 DNA: TGTGCCAGCAGTCGGTCCCCCTTCAAAACCTACGAGCAGTACTTC. This codes for CASSRSPFKTYEQYF.